Reported below is one T cell receptor (beta chain). TCRdb's table, derived via immunoSEQ multiplex PCR, lists solely in-frame clones and lacks some. The data show about 94,000 clones, 95% seen once. The data are from a study of technical replicates of blood from several donors. The germline V and J ends were trimmed by 1 base and 12 bases, with 24 bases remaining between them. Germline CDR1 is SGHAT and CDR2 is FQNNGV. The CDR3 spans 16 residues. The genes are TRBV11-2 and TRBJ1-2; D is perhaps TRBD1 (5 bases). The clonotype was recovered from a human donor in good health. Sequenced: T cells isolated from PBMCs. The CDR3 loop reads CASSLAIVGDFVLNTF. In DNA form, the CDR3 reads TGTGCCAGCAGCTTAGCCATCGTAGGGGATTTCGTATTGAACACCTTC.